This entry lists 18 T cell receptor beta chains sequenced from one sample in a study of blood T cell repertoires in COVID-19. Produced via immunoSEQ multiplex PCR; TCRdb's table is partial and in-frame only. The sample lists tens of thousands of clones; approximately 90% were seen once. What was sequenced was peripheral blood. Source of these receptors: a woman of 80 years or more with acute or convalescent COVID-19.

This chain joins TRBV6-5 and TRBJ2-3, with D perhaps matching TRBD1 (6 bases). The CDR3 covers 15 residues. V shed 6 bases and J shed 2 bases, with 15 bases lying between them. Germline CDR1 reads MNHEY; CDR2 reads SVGAGI. The DNA for the CDR3 is TGTGCCAGCAGATCCGGGACACTTAACACAGATACGCAGTATTTT. As protein: CASRSGTLNTDTQYF.

The rearrangement links TRBV3-1 (or the pseudogene TRBV3-2) to TRBJ2-1; D is uncertain. This CDR3 is built from 14 residues. V was trimmed by 2 bases and J by 4 bases, leaving 9 bases between them. Looked up from germline, CDR1 is LGHDT and CDR2 is YNNKEL (reference sequence). The CDR3 sequence: CASSQSTLYNEQFF. The DNA for the CDR3 is TGTGCCAGCAGCCAATCGACTCTGTACAATGAGCAGTTCTTC.

The V gene is TRBV6-5, the J gene TRBJ1-2, with D maybe TRBD1 (5 bases). Germline CDR1 is MNHEY and CDR2 is SVGAGI. The CDR3 contains 15 residues. The V gene lost 6 bases and the J gene lost 4 bases, with 18 bases spanning the gap. DNA of the CDR3: TGTGCCAGCAGCTATGGACGCGGGGACGTCTATGGCTACACCTTC. Translating it yields CASSYGRGDVYGYTF.

This chain connects TRBV7-2 to TRBJ2-3, with 15 bases aligning to TRBD2. V dropped 5 bases and J dropped 6; count of bases not matched to a gene: 9. Germline values: CDR1 SGHTA, CDR2 FQGNSA. The CDR3 runs 17 residues. The CDR3 loop is CASSLRTSGGARDTQYF. The CDR3 DNA is TGTGCCAGCAGCCTTCGGACTAGCGGGGGGGCACGGGATACGCAGTATTTT.

The CDR3 protein is CASSQEPGRGTTNYGYTF. The CDR3, as DNA: TGCGCCAGCAGCCAAGAGCCCGGCAGGGGGACAACTAACTATGGCTACACCTTC. The chain combines TRBV4-1 with TRBJ1-2, with TRBD1 matching 7 bases. Trimming removed 0 bases from V and 0 bases from J; junction bases left unmatched: 10. Germline CDR1 and CDR2: MGHRA and YSYEKL. The CDR3 length is 18 residues.

The rearrangement links TRBV18 to TRBJ2-3; 8 bases match TRBD2. The V and J ends lost 5 bases and 1 base, in that order; junction bases with no gene match: 8. This CDR3 is built from 16 residues. Germline CDR1 KGHSH, CDR2 LQKENI. The CDR3 nucleotides read TGTGCCAGCTCAAGTAGCGGGGCAATCGGCACAGATACGCAGTATTTT. It codes for CASSSSGAIGTDTQYF.

This clone occurred once. The V and J genes are TRBV9 and TRBJ2-3; 14 nucleotides align to TRBD2. The V gene end was trimmed by 3 bases and the J gene end by 5 bases; junction bases not matched to a gene: 5. The CDR3 runs 16 residues. Germline loops: CDR1 SGDLS, CDR2 YYNGEE. The CDR3 is CASSGGLAGGGDTQYF. The DNA for the CDR3 is TGTGCCAGCAGCGGCGGACTAGCGGGAGGTGGAGATACGCAGTATTTT.

The rearrangement joins TRBV9 to TRBJ2-1; D may be TRBD1 (6 bases). This CDR3 has 18 amino acids. V was trimmed by 0 bases and J by 0 bases, leaving 16 bases between them. In germline, CDR1 is SGDLS, CDR2 YYNGEE. DNA of the CDR3: TGTGCCAGCAGCGTAGACAGGGTTGGAGTGAGCTCCTACAATGAGCAGTTCTTC. Residues: CASSVDRVGVSSYNEQFF.

The V call is TRBV5-4, the J call TRBJ1-2, with unresolved D. CDR1 is SGHNT and CDR2 is YYREEE in the germline V gene (reference sequence). Trimming shortened V by 0 bases and J by 0 bases, and 12 bases separated the two germline ends. The CDR3 spans 16 residues. Written as DNA, the CDR3 is TGTGCCAGCAGCTTGGGAGGCAGAGCTACTAACTATGGCTACACCTTC. Protein sequence: CASSLGGRATNYGYTF.

This chain connects TRBV5-5 to TRBJ1-5; D ambiguous. The CDR3 totals 15 residues. V shed 4 bases and J shed 0 bases, with 11 bases lying between them. Germline V CDR1 and CDR2: SGHKS, YYEKEE (reference sequence). In nucleotides, the CDR3 is TGTGCCAGCAGCGTCCGCGGGGATAGCAATCAGCCCCAGCATTTT. Protein product: CASSVRGDSNQPQHF.

Written as DNA, the CDR3 is TGCGCCAGCAGCCCACTTTTGGGCAATCAGCCCCAGCATTTT. As protein: CASSPLLGNQPQHF. V gene TRBV4-1 combines with J gene TRBJ1-5; the D is unclear. The V end was cut by 4 bases, the J end by 2 bases, with 9 bases between. The CDR3 consists of 14 residues. Germline values: CDR1 MGHRA, CDR2 YSYEKL.

The chain carries TRBV30 and TRBJ1-4; D is possibly TRBD1 (5 bases). The CDR3 is made up of 13 amino acids. Germline V gene lookup returns CDR1 GTSNPN and CDR2 SVGIG (reference sequence). Trimming removed 3 bases at V and 7 bases at J, with 12 bases between. This chain's CDR3 is CAWSSTRGEKLFF. CDR3 DNA: TGTGCCTGGAGCTCGACAAGGGGTGAAAAACTGTTTTTT.

The chain links TRBV9 to TRBJ2-2, with a weak D call TRBD1 (5 bases). Trimming shortened V by 3 bases and J by 5 bases, and 14 bases separated the two germline ends. Germline-derived CDR1 and CDR2 are SGDLS and YYNGEE. This CDR3 is built from 15 residues. The CDR3: CASSGMQGRTGELFF. The CDR3 nucleotides read TGTGCCAGCAGCGGGATGCAGGGAAGGACCGGGGAGCTGTTTTTT.

This clone has just one count. V is TRBV5-1 and J is TRBJ2-7, with 11 bases that match TRBD1. Germline V gene data show CDR1 as SGHRS and CDR2 as YFSETQ. The CDR3 is 16 amino acids. V was pared by 7 bases and J by 4 bases, with 13 bases of the junction left unmatched. CDR3 sequence: CASGPDGQGAEYEQYF. CDR3 DNA: TGCGCCAGCGGCCCGGACGGACAGGGGGCAGAATACGAGCAGTACTTC.

The chain joins TRBV18 to TRBJ2-2; D may be TRBD1 (7 bases). The CDR3 contains 15 residues. Trimming removed 4 bases at V and 7 bases at J, with 16 bases between. Germline V gives CDR1 KGHSH, CDR2 LQKENI. The CDR3: CASSLEDRRGGELFF. DNA for the CDR3: TGTGCCAGCTCACTGGAGGACAGGAGGGGCGGGGAGCTGTTTTTT.

V gene TRBV23-1 combines with J gene TRBJ2-7, with TRBD1 matching 10 bases. TRBV23-1 is filed as an ORF, its function uncertain. With 8 bases clipped from V and 5 bases from J, the junction kept 12 bases outside the gene matches. The CDR3 extends over 15 amino acids. CDR3 region: CASGKSWDRGNEQYF. CDR3 sequence (DNA): TGCGCCAGCGGTAAGTCCTGGGACAGGGGAAACGAGCAGTACTTC.

This clone was observed a few times. The chain joins TRBV7-9 to TRBJ2-7, with 11 nucleotides matching TRBD1. The CDR3 has 15 amino acids. The junction had 5 bases not matched to a gene; V was cut back by 4 bases and J by 3 bases. Germline values: CDR1 SEHNR, CDR2 FQNEAQ (reference sequence). The CDR3 DNA sequence: TGTGCCAGCAGCTCGGGACAGGGGGTCGTCTACGAGCAGTACTTC. It specifies CASSSGQGVVYEQYF.

This clone occurred once. The chain uses TRBV7-2 and TRBJ2-5; TRBD1 is a possible D gene (5 bases). This CDR3 spans 15 amino acids. V lost 1 base and J lost 4, with 13 bases in between. Germline V lookup: CDR1 SGHTA, CDR2 FQGNSA. The CDR3 here is CASSLGRQLRETQYF. CDR3 in DNA: TGTGCCAGCAGCTTAGGCCGACAGCTTCGAGAGACCCAGTACTTC. The full variable domain, rest sourced from reference TRBV7-2 and TRBJ2-5, is GAGVSQSPSNKVTEKGKDVELRCDPISGHTALYWYRQSLGQGLEFLIYFQGNSAPDKSGLPSDRFSAERTGGSVSTLTIQRTQQEDSAVYLCASSLGRQLRETQYFGPGTRLLVL.